These 3 T cell receptor beta chains came from one sample sequenced in a study of blood T cell repertoires in COVID-19 (dated by TCRdb to 2020 to 2021). Libraries were constructed by the immunoSEQ multiplex PCR assay. In TCRdb, the immuneACCESS table is reduced to in-frame sequences with V and J assigned. These tables do not hold every clone; where another copy was compared, an unresolved V gene accounts for under half, and the others remain unexplained. Within this sample are roughly 250,000 clones, with over 75% of them counted one time only. The ten largest clones take up under 3% of the sample. Material for sequencing was PBMCs or T cells enriched from blood (not recorded which). These receptors all stem from a woman aged 18-30 years who had recovered from COVID-19.

The chain couples TRBV4-1 to TRBJ2-1, with a tentative D call TRBD2 (7 bases). The CDR3 has 17 residues. V lost 1 base and J lost 1, with 14 bases in between. Looked up from germline, CDR1 is MGHRA and CDR2 is YSYEKL. Here the CDR3 reads CASSQGGGGNSYNEQFF. In DNA, the CDR3 is TGCGCCAGCAGCCAAGGTGGGGGGGGCAATTCCTACAATGAGCAGTTCTTC.

V is TRBV5-5 and J is TRBJ2-3; unclear D gene. Germline CDR1 reads SGHKS; CDR2 reads YYEKEE (reference sequence). The CDR3 consists of 14 residues. V lost 0 bases and J lost 4, with 9 bases in between. As DNA, the CDR3 is TGTGCCAGCAGCTTGGACGCTAGTTCAGATACGCAGTATTTT. Protein: CASSLDASSDTQYF.

V gene TRBV11-3 combines with J gene TRBJ2-3; 7 bases align to TRBD2. CDR1 and CDR2 (germline): SGHNT, YENEEA. The CDR3 runs to 16 residues. The V gene end was trimmed by 4 bases and the J gene end by 2 bases; junction bases not matched to a gene: 9. In nucleotides, the CDR3 is TGTGCCAGCAGCTCGTCAGCTAGCGGCCCCACAGATACGCAGTATTTT. Residues: CASSSSASGPTDTQYF.